This T cell receptor beta chain was observed in a study of cytomegalovirus exposure and HLA in healthy donors. Broader study findings: With further analysis later on, most CMV-associated TCR beta chains appeared HLA-restricted.

Vbeta (60) and Jbeta (13) primers were used in the PCR. Data came from immunoSEQ multiplex PCR; TCRdb stores just in-frame clones and leaves some out. Of about 300,000 clones listed, around 86% were seen once; the top ten hold 4%. Points on this clone: Its specificity is unknown.

J lost 4 bases, V lost 7 bases, and 4 bases had no gene match. Germline loops: CDR1 MDHEN, CDR2 SYDVKM. The CDR3 runs 13 residues. The sequencing input was PBMCs. The receptor was derived from a man aged 35 to 55 in good health and CMV-seropositive. V and J are TRBV28 and TRBJ1-2, with 9 bases that match TRBD1. CDR3 sequence: CASNTGQGYGYTF. DNA for the CDR3: TGTGCCAGCAATACGGGACAGGGCTATGGCTACACCTTC.